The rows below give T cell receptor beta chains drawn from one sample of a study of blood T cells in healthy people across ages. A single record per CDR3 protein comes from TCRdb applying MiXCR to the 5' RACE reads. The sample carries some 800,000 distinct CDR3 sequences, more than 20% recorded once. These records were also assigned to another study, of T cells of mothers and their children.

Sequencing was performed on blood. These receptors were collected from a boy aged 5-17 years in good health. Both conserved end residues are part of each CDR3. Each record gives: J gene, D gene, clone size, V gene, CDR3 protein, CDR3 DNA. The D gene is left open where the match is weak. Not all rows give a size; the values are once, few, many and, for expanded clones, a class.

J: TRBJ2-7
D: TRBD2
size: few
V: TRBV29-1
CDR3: CSESPGQVDMGLAGILPYEQYF
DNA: TGCAGCGAGAGCCCGGGACAGGTAGATATGGGACTAGCGGGTATACTCCCCTACGAGCAGTACTTC

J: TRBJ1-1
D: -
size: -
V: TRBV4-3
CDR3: CASSQDNGGVSTEAFF
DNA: TGCGCCAGCAGCCAAGATAATGGGGGCGTGAGCACTGAAGCTTTCTTT

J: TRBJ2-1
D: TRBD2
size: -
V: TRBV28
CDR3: CANSPRGVYNEQFF
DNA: TGTGCCAACTCCCCACGGGGGGTCTACAATGAGCAGTTCTTC

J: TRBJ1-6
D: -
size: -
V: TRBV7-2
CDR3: CASSRIPGADRWDSPLHF
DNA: TGTGCCAGCAGCCGTATTCCCGGGGCGGACAGATGGGATTCACCCCTCCACTTT

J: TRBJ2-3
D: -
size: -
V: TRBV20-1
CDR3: CSARPPYLDGSSTDTQYF
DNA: TGCAGTGCTAGACCCCCTTATCTGGACGGCTCTAGCACAGATACGCAGTATTTT

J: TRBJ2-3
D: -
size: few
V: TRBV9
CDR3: CASRTDTSTDTQYF
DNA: TGTGCCAGCAGGACAGACACTAGCACAGATACGCAGTATTTT

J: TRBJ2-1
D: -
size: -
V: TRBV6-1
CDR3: CASSEVKSRSYNEQFF
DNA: TGTGCCAGCAGTGAGGTTAAAAGCCGTTCCTACAATGAGCAGTTCTTC

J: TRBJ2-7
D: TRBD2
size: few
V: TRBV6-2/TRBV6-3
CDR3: CASSYSSGLAIYEQYF
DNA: TGTGCCAGCAGTTACTCGTCGGGACTAGCTATCTACGAGCAGTACTTC

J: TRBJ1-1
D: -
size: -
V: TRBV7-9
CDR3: CASSDGRQVHTEAFF
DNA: TGTGCCAGCAGCGACGGTCGACAGGTCCACACTGAAGCTTTCTTT

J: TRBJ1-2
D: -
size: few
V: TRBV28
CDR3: CASSLSPYGYTF
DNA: TGTGCCAGCAGTTTATCCCCCTATGGCTACACCTTC

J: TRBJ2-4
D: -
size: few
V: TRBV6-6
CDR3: CAGSYETNIQYF
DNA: TGTGCCGGCAGTTACGAGACAAACATTCAGTACTTC

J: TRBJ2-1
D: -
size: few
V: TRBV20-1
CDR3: CSATSTYNEQFF
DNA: TGCAGTGCTACCTCAACCTACAATGAGCAGTTCTTC

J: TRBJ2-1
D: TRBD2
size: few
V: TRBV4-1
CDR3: CASSQDELMLAGEFF
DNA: TGCGCCAGCAGCCAAGATGAGTTGATGCTAGCGGGGGAGTTCTTC

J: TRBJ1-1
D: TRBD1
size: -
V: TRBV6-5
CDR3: CASSYRNRGLAFF
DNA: TGTGCCAGCAGTTACCGGAACAGGGGATTAGCTTTCTTT

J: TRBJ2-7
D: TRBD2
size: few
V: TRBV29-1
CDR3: CSVPPVRTSVPRRTYEQYF
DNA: TGCAGCGTTCCACCTGTGCGGACTAGCGTACCGAGAAGAACCTACGAGCAGTACTTC

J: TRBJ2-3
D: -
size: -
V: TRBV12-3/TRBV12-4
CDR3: CAISLHSSTDTQYF
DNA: TGTGCCATCTCCCTCCATTCTAGCACAGATACGCAGTATTTT

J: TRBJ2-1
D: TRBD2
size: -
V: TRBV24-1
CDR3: CATQGAGGYNEQFF
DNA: TGTGCCACCCAAGGAGCGGGAGGGTACAATGAGCAGTTCTTC

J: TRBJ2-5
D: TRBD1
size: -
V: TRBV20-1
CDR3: CSASDIDRGGTQYF
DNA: TGCAGTGCTAGTGACATAGACAGGGGAGGGACCCAGTACTTC

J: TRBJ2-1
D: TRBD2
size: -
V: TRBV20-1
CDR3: CSARDGTSGSPYNEQFF
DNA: TGCAGTGCTAGGGACGGGACTAGCGGGAGTCCCTACAATGAGCAGTTCTTC

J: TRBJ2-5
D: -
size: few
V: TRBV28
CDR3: CASSTGGSLVETQYF
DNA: TGTGCCAGCTCAACCGGGGGTAGCTTGGTAGAGACCCAGTACTTC

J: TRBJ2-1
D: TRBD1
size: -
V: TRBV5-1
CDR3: CASSIDRGTYNEQFF
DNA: TGCGCCAGCAGCATTGACAGGGGAACCTACAATGAGCAGTTCTTC

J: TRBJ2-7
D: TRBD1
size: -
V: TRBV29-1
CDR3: CSVDFGQGNYEQYF
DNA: TGCAGCGTTGATTTCGGACAGGGGAACTACGAGCAGTACTTC

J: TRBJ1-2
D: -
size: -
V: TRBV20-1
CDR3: CSARLDPNYGYTF
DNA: TGCAGTGCTCGATTGGACCCTAACTACGGCTACACCTTC

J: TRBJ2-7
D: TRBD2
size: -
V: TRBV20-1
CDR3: CSAGVGQRGRTEQYF
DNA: TGCAGTGCTGGAGTTGGACAGCGGGGGCGGACCGAGCAGTACTTC

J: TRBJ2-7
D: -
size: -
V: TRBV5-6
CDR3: CASSPVLALPYEQYF
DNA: TGTGCCAGCAGCCCGGTCCTCGCGTTACCCTACGAGCAGTACTTC

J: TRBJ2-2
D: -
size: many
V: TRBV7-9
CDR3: CASSFLFPGELFF
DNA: TGTGCCAGCAGCTTTCTGTTCCCCGGGGAGCTGTTTTTT

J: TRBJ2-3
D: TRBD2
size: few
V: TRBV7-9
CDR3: CASSFFEREGEDTQYF
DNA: TGTGCCAGCAGCTTTTTCGAGCGGGAGGGTGAAGATACGCAGTATTTT

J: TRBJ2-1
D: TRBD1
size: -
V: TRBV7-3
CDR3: CASSEIGQGASRSYNEQFF
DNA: TGTGCCAGCAGCGAAATCGGACAGGGGGCGTCCCGCTCCTACAATGAGCAGTTCTTC

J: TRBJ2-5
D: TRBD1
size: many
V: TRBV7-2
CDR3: CASSSDRARRETQYF
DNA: TGTGCCAGCAGCTCCGACAGGGCCCGGCGGGAGACCCAGTACTTC

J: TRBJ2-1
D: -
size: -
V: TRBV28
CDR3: CASTSLPVGNEQFF
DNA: TGTGCCAGCACCTCTCTCCCGGTGGGCAATGAGCAGTTCTTC

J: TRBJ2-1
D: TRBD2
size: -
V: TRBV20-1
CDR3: CSADPTSGRYNEQFF
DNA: TGCAGTGCTGACCCAACTAGCGGGAGGTACAATGAGCAGTTCTTC

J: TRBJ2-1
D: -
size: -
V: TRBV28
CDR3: CASSFDCSYNEQFF
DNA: TGTGCCAGCAGTTTTGACTGTTCCTACAATGAGCAGTTCTTC

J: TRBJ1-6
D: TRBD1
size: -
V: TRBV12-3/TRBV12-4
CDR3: CASSTGDPYNSPLHF
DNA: TGTGCCAGCAGTACAGGGGACCCCTATAATTCACCCCTCCACTTT

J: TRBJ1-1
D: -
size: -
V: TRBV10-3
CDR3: CAIGGTNTEAFF
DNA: TGTGCCATCGGGGGGACTAACACTGAAGCTTTCTTT

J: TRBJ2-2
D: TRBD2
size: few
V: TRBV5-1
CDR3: CASSTGGGSPGELFF
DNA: TGCGCCAGCAGTACTGGCGGGGGTTCCCCCGGGGAGCTGTTTTTT

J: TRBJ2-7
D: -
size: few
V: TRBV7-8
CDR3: CASSVQGGGYEQYF
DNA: TGTGCCAGCAGCGTCCAGGGTGGGGGCTACGAGCAGTACTTC

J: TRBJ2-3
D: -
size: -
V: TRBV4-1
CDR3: CASSQSPGTDTQYF
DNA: TGCGCCAGCAGCCAGTCCCCCGGCACAGATACGCAGTATTTT

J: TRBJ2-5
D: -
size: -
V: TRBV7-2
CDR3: CASSLGSRSQETQYF
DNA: TGTGCCAGCAGCTTGGGTAGCAGGTCCCAAGAGACCCAGTACTTC

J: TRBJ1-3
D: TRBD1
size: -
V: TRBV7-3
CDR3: CASSWDGQAGNTIYF
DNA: TGTGCCAGCAGTTGGGATGGACAGGCTGGAAACACCATATATTTT

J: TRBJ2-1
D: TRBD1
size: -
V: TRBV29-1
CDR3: CSAEGQGAGQFF
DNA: TGCAGCGCCGAGGGACAGGGGGCTGGGCAGTTCTTC

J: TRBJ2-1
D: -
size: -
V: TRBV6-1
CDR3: CASSVNTGNNEQFF
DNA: TGTGCCAGCAGTGTAAATACAGGGAATAATGAGCAGTTCTTC

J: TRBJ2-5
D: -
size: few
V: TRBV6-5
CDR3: CASSYPKRGGQTKEYQETQYF
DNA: TGTGCCAGCAGTTACCCGAAAAGGGGTGGGCAAACAAAAGAGTACCAAGAGACCCAGTACTTC

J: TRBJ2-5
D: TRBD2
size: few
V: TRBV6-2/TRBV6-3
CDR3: CASSAAGTSGSRKTQYF
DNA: TGTGCCAGCAGTGCCGCCGGGACTAGCGGGAGCCGAAAGACCCAGTACTTC

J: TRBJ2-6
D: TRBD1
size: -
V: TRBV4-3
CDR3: CASSQGQGATGANVLTF
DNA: TGCGCCAGCAGCCAAGGACAGGGGGCTACTGGGGCCAACGTCCTGACTTTC

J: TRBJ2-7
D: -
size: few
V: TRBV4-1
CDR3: CASSQRVVNPEQYF
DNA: TGCGCCAGCAGCCAAAGGGTGGTGAATCCCGAGCAGTACTTC

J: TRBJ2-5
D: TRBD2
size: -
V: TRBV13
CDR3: CASTHRGGQETQYF
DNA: TGTGCCAGCACACATCGGGGGGGGCAAGAGACCCAGTACTTC

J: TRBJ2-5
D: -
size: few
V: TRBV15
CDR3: CATSRDGQQETQYF
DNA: TGTGCCACCAGCAGAGATGGGCAGCAAGAGACCCAGTACTTC

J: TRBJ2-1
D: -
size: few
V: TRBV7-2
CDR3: CASSLQGLYNEQFF
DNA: TGTGCCAGCAGCCTCCAAGGGCTTTACAATGAGCAGTTCTTC

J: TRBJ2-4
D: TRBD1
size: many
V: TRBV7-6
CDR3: CASSSLPDRALGAKNIQYF
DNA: TGTGCCAGCAGCTCCCTTCCGGACAGGGCCTTGGGGGCCAAAAACATTCAGTACTTC

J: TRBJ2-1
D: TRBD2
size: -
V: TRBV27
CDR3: CASRVAGGGGEQFF
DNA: TGTGCCAGCAGGGTAGCGGGAGGTGGGGGTGAGCAGTTCTTC

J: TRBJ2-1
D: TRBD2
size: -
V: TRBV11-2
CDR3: CASSRRGTLYNEQFF
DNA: TGTGCCAGCAGCCGGCGGGGGACCCTTTACAATGAGCAGTTCTTC

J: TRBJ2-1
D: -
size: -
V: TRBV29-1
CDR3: CSVEGGLVVDNEQFF
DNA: TGCAGCGTTGAAGGTGGATTGGTAGTGGACAATGAGCAGTTCTTC

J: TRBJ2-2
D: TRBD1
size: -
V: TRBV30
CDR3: CACRRDRVLTGELFF
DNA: TGTGCCTGTCGCCGGGACAGGGTACTTACCGGGGAGCTGTTTTTT

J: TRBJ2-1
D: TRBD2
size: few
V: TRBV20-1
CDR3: CSATFWSGEYNEQFF
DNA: TGCAGTGCCACCTTTTGGAGCGGGGAATACAATGAGCAGTTCTTC

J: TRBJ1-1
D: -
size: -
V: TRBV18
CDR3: CASSPPWGVGTEAFF
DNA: TGTGCCAGCTCACCACCGTGGGGGGTTGGCACTGAAGCTTTCTTT